The sequence of this T cell receptor beta chain was determined in a study of siplizumab effects on memory and regulatory T cells. Study-wide results and limits: In controls, about 28% of mappable alloreactive CD4+ clones were Treg-derived on average, versus about 75% with siplizumab. Naive T cells appeared more diverse than memory cells and seemed to be major alloresponse contributors. Naive-or-memory phenotypes were unassignable for roughly 80-95% of proliferating CD4+ or CD8+ clones.

The repertoire was sequenced with immunoSEQ multiplex PCR; TCRdb's copy has only in-frame clones and lacks some. The table records roughly 92,000 clones, 94% of them present only once. CDR3 length: 15 residues. The V gene's germline CDR1 is MRHNA and CDR2 SNTAGT. Trimming took 5 bases from V and 6 from J; bases not matched to a gene: 11. Comments on this clone: Its antigen remains unknown.

This TCR was sampled from a human donor in good health. The sample taken for sequencing was non-Treg CD4+ T cells sorted from blood. This chain joins TRBV6-4 and TRBJ1-1; 8 bases are a match to TRBD1. CDR3 nucleotides: TGTGCCAGCAGTCCTTCGGACAGGGTGTCTTCTGAAGCTTTCTTT. This translates into CASSPSDRVSSEAFF.